This T cell receptor (beta chain) was obtained from a study of early T cells in non-severe SARS-CoV-2 infection. Study overall: Bulk RNA from unsorted whole blood was sequenced; chains were unpaired.

This clonotype was counted only a few times. CDR3 size: 14 residues. Germline loops: CDR1 SEHNR, CDR2 FQNEAQ (reference sequence). V lost 5 bases to trimming and J lost 0 bases, with 11 bases between them. TCRdb re-called the 5' RACE reads through MiXCR, storing one row per CDR3 protein. The data contain some 82,000 distinct CDR3 sequences, roughly 12% of them singletons. Sample: whole blood. The TCR comes from an adult who was a healthcare worker with PCR-confirmed SARS-CoV-2 infection or an uninfected control (not recorded which). The chain combines TRBV7-9 with TRBJ2-7; D remains unclear. This CDR3 is CASSEDSSSYEQYF. CDR3 DNA sequence: TGTGCCAGCAGCGAAGACTCGAGCTCCTACGAGCAGTACTTC.